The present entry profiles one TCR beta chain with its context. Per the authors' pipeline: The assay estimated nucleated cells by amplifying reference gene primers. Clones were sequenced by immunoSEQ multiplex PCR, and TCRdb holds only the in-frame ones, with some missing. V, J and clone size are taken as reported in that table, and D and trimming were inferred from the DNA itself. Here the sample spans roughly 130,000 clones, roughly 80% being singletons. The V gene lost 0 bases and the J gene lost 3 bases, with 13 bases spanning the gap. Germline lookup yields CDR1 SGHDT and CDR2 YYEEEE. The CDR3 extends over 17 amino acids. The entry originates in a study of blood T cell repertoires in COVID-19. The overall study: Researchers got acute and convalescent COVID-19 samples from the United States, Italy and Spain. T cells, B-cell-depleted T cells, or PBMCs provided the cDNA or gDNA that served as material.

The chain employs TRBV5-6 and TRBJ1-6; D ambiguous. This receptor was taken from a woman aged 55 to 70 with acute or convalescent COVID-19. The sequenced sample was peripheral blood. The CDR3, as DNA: TGTGCCAGCAGCTTGGAAGGAGGTCCGAACTATAATTCACCCCTCCACTTT. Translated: CASSLEGGPNYNSPLHF.